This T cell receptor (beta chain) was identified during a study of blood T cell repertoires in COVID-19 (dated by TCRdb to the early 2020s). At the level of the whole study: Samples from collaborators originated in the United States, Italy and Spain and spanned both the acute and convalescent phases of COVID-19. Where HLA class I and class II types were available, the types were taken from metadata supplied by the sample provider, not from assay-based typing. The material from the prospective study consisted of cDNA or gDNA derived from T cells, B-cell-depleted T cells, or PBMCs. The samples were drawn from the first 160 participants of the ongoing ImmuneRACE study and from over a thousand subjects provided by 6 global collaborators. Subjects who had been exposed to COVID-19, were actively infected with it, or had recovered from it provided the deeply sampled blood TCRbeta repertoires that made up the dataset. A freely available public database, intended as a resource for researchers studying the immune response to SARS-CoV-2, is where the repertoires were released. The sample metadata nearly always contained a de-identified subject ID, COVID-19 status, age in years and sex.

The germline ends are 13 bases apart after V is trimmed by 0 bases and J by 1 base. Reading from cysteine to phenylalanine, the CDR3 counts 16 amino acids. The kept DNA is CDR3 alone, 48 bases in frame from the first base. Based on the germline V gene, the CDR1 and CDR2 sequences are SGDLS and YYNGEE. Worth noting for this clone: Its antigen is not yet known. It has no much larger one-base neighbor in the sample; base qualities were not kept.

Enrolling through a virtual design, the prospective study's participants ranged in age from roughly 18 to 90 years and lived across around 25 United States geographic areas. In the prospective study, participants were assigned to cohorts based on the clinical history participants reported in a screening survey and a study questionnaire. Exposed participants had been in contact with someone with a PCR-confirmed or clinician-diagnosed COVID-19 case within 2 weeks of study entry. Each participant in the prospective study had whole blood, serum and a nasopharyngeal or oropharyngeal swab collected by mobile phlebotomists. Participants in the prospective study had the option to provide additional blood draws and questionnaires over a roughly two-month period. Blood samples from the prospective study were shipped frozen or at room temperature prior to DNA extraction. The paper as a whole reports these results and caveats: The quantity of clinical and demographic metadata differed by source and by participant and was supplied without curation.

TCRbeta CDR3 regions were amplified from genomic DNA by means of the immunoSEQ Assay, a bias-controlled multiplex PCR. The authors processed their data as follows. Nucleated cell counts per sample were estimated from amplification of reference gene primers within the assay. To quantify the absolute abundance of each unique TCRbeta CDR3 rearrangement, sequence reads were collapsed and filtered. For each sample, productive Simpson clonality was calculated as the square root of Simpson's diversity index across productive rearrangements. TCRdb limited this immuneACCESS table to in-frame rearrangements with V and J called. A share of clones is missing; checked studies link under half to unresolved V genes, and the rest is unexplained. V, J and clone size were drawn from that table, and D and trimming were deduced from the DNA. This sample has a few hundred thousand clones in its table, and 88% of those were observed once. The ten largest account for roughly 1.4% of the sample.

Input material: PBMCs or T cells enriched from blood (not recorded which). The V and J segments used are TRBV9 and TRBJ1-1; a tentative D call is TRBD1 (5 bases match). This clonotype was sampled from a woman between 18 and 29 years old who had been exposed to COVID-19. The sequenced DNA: TGTGCCAGCAGCGTAGAACAGGAGACACCGAACACTGAAGCTTTCTTT. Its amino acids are CASSVEQETPNTEAFF.